These T cell receptor beta chains were read from a single sample in a study of regulatory T cells in long-lasting Graves disease. TCRdb re-derived calls from the multiplex PCR reads in MiXCR, one entry per CDR3 protein. The sample lists approximately 400,000 distinct CDR3 sequences; more than 12% were seen once. These records were also assigned to another study, of T cells in Graves' hyperthyroidism and ophthalmopathy.

Sequencing used peripheral blood mononuclear cells (PBMCs), obtained at new diagnosis, from a patient treated with antithyroid drugs. These receptors were taken from a young woman with Graves disease. Both conserved end residues are part of each CDR3. The order of the fields is V gene, D gene, clone size, J gene, CDR3 protein, CDR3 DNA. The D gene is left open where the match is weak. The listing skips clone size in some rows; elsewhere it reads once, few, many or a size class.

>TRBV6-1|NA|NA|TRBJ1-3
CASREADAGNTIYF
TGTGCCAGCAGAGAAGCGGACGCTGGAAACACCATATATTTT
>TRBV20-1|TRBD1|NA|TRBJ1-3
CSARNFGTGADTIYF
TGCAGTGCTAGAAATTTCGGGACAGGGGCAGACACCATATATTTT
>TRBV28|NA|many|TRBJ2-1
CASSLGLDEQFF
TGTGCCAGCAGCTTAGGCCTCGATGAGCAGTTCTTC
>TRBV6-2/TRBV6-3|TRBD2|many|TRBJ2-3
CASSWGPGLADYSTDTQYF
TGTGCCAGCAGTTGGGGGCCGGGACTAGCGGACTATAGCACAGATACGCAGTATTTT
>TRBV19|TRBD1|many|TRBJ2-7
CASKAEGQGRYEQYF
TGTGCCAGTAAGGCGGAGGGACAGGGACGTTACGAGCAGTACTTC
>TRBV12-3/TRBV12-4|NA|many|TRBJ1-2
CASSRGANGYTF
TGTGCCAGCAGCCGCGGAGCGAATGGCTACACCTTC
>TRBV9|NA|many|TRBJ2-1
CASSDPLGGGTYNEQFF
TGTGCCAGCAGCGATCCTCTCGGAGGAGGGACCTACAATGAGCAGTTCTTC
>TRBV6-6|NA|NA|TRBJ2-2
CASSYSQFANPNTGELFF
TGTGCCAGCAGTTACTCGCAGTTTGCTAACCCGAACACCGGGGAGCTGTTTTTT
>TRBV3-1|NA|many|TRBJ2-7
CASSQGSLVYEQYF
TGTGCCAGCAGCCAAGGGAGCCTAGTCTACGAGCAGTACTTC
>TRBV30|TRBD1|few|TRBJ1-5
CAWGQGGNQPQHF
TGTGCCTGGGGTCAGGGGGGCAATCAGCCCCAGCATTTT
>TRBV20-1|NA|many|TRBJ1-2
CSASRQGTPYGYTF
TGCAGTGCTAGCAGGCAGGGAACCCCCTATGGCTACACCTTC
>TRBV6-1|NA|many|TRBJ1-1
CANSEIEGDTEAFF
TGTGCCAACAGTGAAATTGAGGGGGACACTGAAGCTTTCTTT
>TRBV24-1|NA|NA|TRBJ2-1
CATSDLGRGDEQFF
TGTGCCACCAGTGATTTAGGCAGGGGTGATGAGCAGTTCTTC
>TRBV9|NA|NA|TRBJ1-1
CASSSREQGLGNTEAFF
TGTGCCAGCAGCTCCCGTGAGCAGGGCTTAGGGAACACTGAAGCTTTCTTT
>TRBV6-2/TRBV6-3|NA|many|TRBJ2-1
CASSEDRNSAYNEQFF
TGTGCCAGCAGTGAAGATCGGAATAGCGCGTACAATGAGCAGTTCTTC
>TRBV18|NA|many|TRBJ2-5
CASSAPDREPIETQYF
TGTGCCAGCTCAGCCCCGGACAGAGAACCTATTGAGACCCAGTACTTC
>TRBV28|NA|many|TRBJ2-1
CASTSITGLYNEQFF
TGTGCCAGCACTTCCATCACCGGTCTCTACAATGAGCAGTTCTTC
>TRBV10-1|TRBD2|few|TRBJ2-2
CASRPGLAGGLANTGELFF
TGCGCCAGCCGACCAGGACTAGCGGGAGGCCTCGCGAACACCGGGGAGCTGTTTTTT
>TRBV7-6|TRBD2|NA|TRBJ2-2
CASSKARTSGNAGELFF
TGTGCCAGCAGCAAAGCCCGGACTAGCGGGAACGCCGGGGAGCTGTTTTTT
>TRBV12-3/TRBV12-4|NA|NA|TRBJ1-2
CASSLGGGVMGDGYTF
TGTGCCAGCAGTTTAGGGGGGGGGGTTATGGGCGATGGCTACACCTTC
>TRBV12-3/TRBV12-4|NA|many|TRBJ1-5
CASSSRRGLGQPQHF
TGTGCCAGCAGTTCTCGAAGGGGACTTGGTCAGCCCCAGCATTTT
>TRBV19|NA|NA|TRBJ1-4
CASTNGANEKLFF
TGTGCCAGTACGAATGGGGCTAATGAAAAACTGTTTTTT
>TRBV6-1|TRBD2|NA|TRBJ2-7
CASSERERYEQYF
TGTGCCAGCAGTGAGCGGGAGCGATACGAGCAGTACTTC
>TRBV3-1|TRBD1|NA|TRBJ1-2
CASSQGRALQGPSYGYTF
TGTGCCAGCAGCCAAGGAAGGGCCTTACAGGGGCCCTCCTATGGCTACACCTTC
>TRBV20-1|TRBD2|many|TRBJ2-5
CSARGGLAGVETQYF
TGCAGTGCTAGGGGTGGACTAGCGGGAGTTGAGACCCAGTACTTC
>TRBV28|NA|many|TRBJ2-7
CASRQGTHEQYF
TGTGCCAGCAGACAGGGAACCCACGAGCAGTACTTC
>TRBV20-1|TRBD2|many|TRBJ2-7
CSANPEAGGLSEQYF
TGCAGTGCAAACCCAGAGGCGGGAGGGCTCTCCGAGCAGTACTTC
>TRBV25-1|NA|few|TRBJ1-2
CASSESLTGLVGYTF
TGTGCCAGCAGTGAGTCCCTGACAGGCCTAGTGGGCTACACCTTC
>TRBV6-5|NA|NA|TRBJ2-5
CASRRTAGQETQYF
TGTGCCAGCAGAAGAACTGCGGGGCAAGAGACCCAGTACTTC
>TRBV6-1|TRBD2|few|TRBJ2-1
CASSEGGPGWTSGYYNEQFF
TGTGCCAGCAGTGAAGGAGGACCCGGATGGACTAGCGGGTATTACAATGAGCAGTTCTTC
>TRBV27|NA|NA|TRBJ1-2
CASSRHPTNYGYTF
TGTGCCAGCAGCCGACACCCAACTAACTATGGCTACACCTTC
>TRBV2|TRBD2|many|TRBJ2-3
CASSEIRPRGGSGRPTSNTDTQYF
TGTGCCAGCAGTGAAATTCGCCCTAGGGGAGGTAGCGGGAGACCAACATCAAACACAGATACGCAGTATTTT
>TRBV29-1|NA|NA|TRBJ1-1
CSVTEAFF
TGCAGCGTTACAGAAGCTTTCTTT
>TRBV7-9|NA|NA|TRBJ1-4
CASSSTGTGATNEKLFF
TGTGCCAGCAGCTCAACAGGGACTGGGGCAACTAATGAAAAACTGTTTTTT
>TRBV29-1|TRBD2|NA|TRBJ2-1
CSKLAGGPNEQLF
TGCAGCAAACTAGCGGGAGGCCCTAATGAGCAGCTCTTC
>TRBV9|TRBD1|NA|TRBJ2-7
CASSVQAGGPYEQYF
TGTGCCAGCAGCGTACAGGCAGGGGGCCCCTACGAGCAGTACTTC
>TRBV7-6|NA|NA|TRBJ2-3
CASSPGLPDTQYF
TGTGCCAGCAGCCCTGGGCTGCCAGATACGCAGTATTTT
>TRBV29-1|NA|few|TRBJ1-1
CSVEVIGNTEAFF
TGCAGCGTTGAAGTTATAGGAAACACTGAAGCTTTCTTT
>TRBV29-1|TRBD1|many|TRBJ1-1
CSVGGGGGTEAFF
TGCAGCGTTGGTGGAGGGGGCGGCACTGAAGCTTTCTTT
>TRBV4-1|TRBD1|many|TRBJ2-7
CASSQDGDSSSYEQYF
TGCGCCAGCAGCCAAGATGGGGACAGCAGCTCCTACGAGCAGTACTTC
>TRBV12-3/TRBV12-4|TRBD2|many|TRBJ2-2
CASSLSLAGNTGELFF
TGTGCCAGCAGTTTAAGCCTAGCGGGGAACACCGGGGAGCTGTTTTTT
>TRBV12-3/TRBV12-4|TRBD2|many|TRBJ2-1
CASSSTAGGGGNEQFF
TGTGCCAGCAGTTCCACGGCGGGGGGTGGGGGCAATGAGCAGTTCTTC
>TRBV19|NA|few|TRBJ1-1
CASSIEASRPALAFF
TGTGCCAGTAGTATAGAAGCTAGTCGGCCCGCTTTAGCTTTCTTT
>TRBV24-1|TRBD1|few|TRBJ2-1
CATSGVKGANSYNEQFF
TGTGCCACCAGTGGGGTGAAGGGGGCCAACTCCTACAATGAGCAGTTCTTC
>TRBV19|TRBD2|few|TRBJ2-3
CASSIVPGLAPSTDTQYF
TGTGCCAGTAGTATAGTCCCGGGACTAGCGCCGAGCACAGATACGCAGTATTTT
>TRBV20-1|TRBD2|many|TRBJ2-1
CSARDPYSGRGDEQFF
TGCAGTGCTAGAGACCCGTATAGCGGGAGAGGAGATGAGCAGTTCTTC
>TRBV11-1|NA|few|TRBJ2-1
CASSAPDSSNEQFF
TGTGCCAGCAGCGCCCCGGACTCATCGAATGAGCAGTTCTTC
>TRBV5-1|NA|NA|TRBJ2-2
CASSLGGASGELFF
TGCGCCAGCAGCTTGGGGGGAGCCTCCGGGGAGCTGTTTTTT